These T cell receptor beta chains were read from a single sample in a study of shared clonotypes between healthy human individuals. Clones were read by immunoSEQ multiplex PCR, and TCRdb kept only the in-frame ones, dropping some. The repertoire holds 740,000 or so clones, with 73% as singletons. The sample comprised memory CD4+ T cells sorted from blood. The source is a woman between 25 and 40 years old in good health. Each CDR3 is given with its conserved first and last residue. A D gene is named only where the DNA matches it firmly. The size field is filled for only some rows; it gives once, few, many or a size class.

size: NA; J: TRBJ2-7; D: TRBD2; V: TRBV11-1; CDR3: CASRPSGWTTSGSRLEQYF; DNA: TGTGCCAGCAGACCCTCAGGATGGACGACTAGCGGGAGCCGACTCGAGCAGTACTTC
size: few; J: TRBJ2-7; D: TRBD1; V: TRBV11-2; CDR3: CASSVTGAYEQYF; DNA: TGTGCCAGCAGCGTTACAGGGGCGTACGAGCAGTACTTC
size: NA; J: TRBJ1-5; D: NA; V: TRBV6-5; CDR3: CASSFSSNQPQHF; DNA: TGTGCCAGCAGTTTTTCCAGCAATCAGCCCCAGCATTTT
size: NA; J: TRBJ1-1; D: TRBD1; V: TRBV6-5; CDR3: CASSYGTARRHTEAFF; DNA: TGTGCCAGCAGTTACGGGACAGCTAGGAGGCACACTGAAGCTTTCTTT
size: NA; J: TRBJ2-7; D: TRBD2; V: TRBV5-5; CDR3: CASSVVLAGENEQYF; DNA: TGTGCCAGCAGCGTTGTCCTAGCGGGAGAGAACGAGCAGTACTTC
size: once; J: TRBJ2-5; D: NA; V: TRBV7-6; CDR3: CASSFQFGPQETQYF; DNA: TGTGCCAGCAGCTTCCAGTTCGGGCCTCAAGAGACCCAGTACTTC
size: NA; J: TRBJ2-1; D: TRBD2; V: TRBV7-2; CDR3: CASSPRLAGAWEQFF; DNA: TGTGCCAGCAGCCCTCGACTAGCGGGAGCATGGGAGCAGTTCTTC
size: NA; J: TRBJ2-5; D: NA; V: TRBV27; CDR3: CASSLTRYQETQYF; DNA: TGTGCCAGCAGTTTAACGAGGTACCAAGAGACCCAGTACTTC
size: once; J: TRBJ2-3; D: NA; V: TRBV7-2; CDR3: CASSLESAGVAVPDTQYF; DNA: TGTGCCAGCAGCTTAGAATCTGCCGGAGTAGCGGTGCCAGATACGCAGTATTTT
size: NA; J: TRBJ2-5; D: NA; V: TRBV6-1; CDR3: CASGGLGIQETQYF; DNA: TGTGCCAGCGGGGGGCTAGGTATCCAAGAGACCCAGTACTTC
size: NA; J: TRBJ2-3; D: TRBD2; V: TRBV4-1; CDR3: CASSQAPAGADTQYF; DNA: TGCGCCAGCAGCCAAGCACCAGCGGGGGCAGATACGCAGTATTTT
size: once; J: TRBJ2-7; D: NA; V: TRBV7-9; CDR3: CASSLRGDSYEQYF; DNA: TGTGCCAGCAGCTTACGAGGAGACTCCTACGAGCAGTACTTC
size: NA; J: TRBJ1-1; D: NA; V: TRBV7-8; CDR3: CASSAPTVNTEAFF; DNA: TGTGCCAGCAGCGCCCCGACAGTGAACACTGAAGCTTTCTTT
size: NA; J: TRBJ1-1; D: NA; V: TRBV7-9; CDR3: CASSFTTTEAFF; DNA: TGTGCCAGCAGCTTCACCACCACTGAAGCTTTCTTT
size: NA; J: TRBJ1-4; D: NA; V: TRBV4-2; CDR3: CASSQAGATNEKLFF; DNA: TGTGCCAGCAGCCAAGCAGGTGCAACTAATGAAAAACTGTTTTTT
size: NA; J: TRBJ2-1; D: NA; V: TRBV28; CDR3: CASSSPSQENEQFF; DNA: TGTGCCAGCAGTTCCCCGTCACAGGAGAATGAGCAGTTCTTC
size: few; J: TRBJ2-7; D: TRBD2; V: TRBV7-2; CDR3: CASKVQRDSYEQYF; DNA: TGTGCCAGCAAAGTACAGCGGGACTCCTACGAGCAGTACTTC
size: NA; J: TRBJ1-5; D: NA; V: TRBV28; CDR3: CASSHPPNQPQHF; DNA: TGTGCCAGCAGCCACCCCCCCAATCAGCCCCAGCATTTT
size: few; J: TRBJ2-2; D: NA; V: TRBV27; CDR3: CASSFRRNTGELFF; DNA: TGTGCCAGCAGTTTTCGGCGGAACACCGGGGAGCTGTTTTTT
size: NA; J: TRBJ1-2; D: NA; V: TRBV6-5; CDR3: CASSYSIPIEYGYTF; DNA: TGTGCCAGCAGTTACTCGATCCCCATAGAATATGGCTACACCTTC
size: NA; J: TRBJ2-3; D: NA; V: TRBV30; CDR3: CAWSHDRKDTQYF; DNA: TGTGCCTGGAGCCATGACCGCAAGGATACGCAGTATTTT
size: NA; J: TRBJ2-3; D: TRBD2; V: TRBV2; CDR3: CASSEGLAGGPDTLYF; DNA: TGTGCCAGCAGTGAAGGACTAGCGGGAGGGCCTGACACGCTGTATTTT
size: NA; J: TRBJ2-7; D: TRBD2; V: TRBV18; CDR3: CASSPRSRTSGAYEQYF; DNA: TGTGCCAGCTCACCACGGTCTCGGACTAGCGGAGCCTACGAGCAGTACTTC
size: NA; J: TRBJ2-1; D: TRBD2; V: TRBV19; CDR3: CASSILIAGNNEQFF; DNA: TGTGCCAGTAGTATACTTATAGCGGGTAACAATGAGCAGTTCTTC
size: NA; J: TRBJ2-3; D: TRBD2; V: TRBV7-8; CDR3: CASSSSGRYSDTQYF; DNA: TGTGCCAGCAGCTCTAGCGGGAGGTATTCAGATACGCAGTATTTT
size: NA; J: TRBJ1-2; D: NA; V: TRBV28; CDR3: CARHPESINYGYTF; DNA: TGTGCCAGACACCCGGAGTCCATTAACTATGGCTACACCTTC
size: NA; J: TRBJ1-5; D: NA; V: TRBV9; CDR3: CASSAVDGLNQPQHF; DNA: TGTGCCAGCAGCGCCGTAGATGGGTTAAATCAGCCCCAGCATTTT
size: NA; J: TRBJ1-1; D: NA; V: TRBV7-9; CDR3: CASSLAAGEKAFF; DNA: TGTGCCAGCAGCTTAGCGGCAGGGGAAAAAGCTTTCTTT
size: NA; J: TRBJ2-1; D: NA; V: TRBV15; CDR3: CATSRSRSNEQFF; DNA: TGTGCCACCAGCAGGAGCAGGAGCAATGAGCAGTTCTTC
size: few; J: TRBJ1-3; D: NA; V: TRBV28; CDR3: CASSDQGPTSGNTIYF; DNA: TGTGCCAGCTCCGACCAGGGGCCCACCTCTGGAAACACCATATATTTT
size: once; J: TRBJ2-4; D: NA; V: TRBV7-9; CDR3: CASSQPGVGAKNIQYF; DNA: TGTGCCAGCAGCCAACCGGGTGTCGGAGCCAAAAACATTCAGTACTTC
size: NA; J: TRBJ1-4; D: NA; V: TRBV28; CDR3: CASTLRGEGMSEKLFF; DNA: TGTGCCAGCACTCTACGGGGTGAGGGTATGAGTGAAAAACTGTTTTTT
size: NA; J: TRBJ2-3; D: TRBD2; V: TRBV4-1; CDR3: CASSQDRSGSTRDTQYF; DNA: TGCGCCAGCAGCCAAGATCGAAGCGGGAGCACCCGAGATACGCAGTATTTT
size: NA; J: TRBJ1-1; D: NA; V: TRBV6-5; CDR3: CASSVIQGSTEAFF; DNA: TGTGCCAGCAGTGTTATACAGGGAAGCACTGAAGCTTTCTTT
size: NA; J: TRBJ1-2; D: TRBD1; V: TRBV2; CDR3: CASSDQGTGLYTF; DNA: TGTGCCAGCAGTGACCAAGGGACAGGGCTCTACACCTTC
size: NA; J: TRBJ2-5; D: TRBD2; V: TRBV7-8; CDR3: CASSLEGLVGLAGEGQETQYF; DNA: TGTGCCAGCAGCTTAGAGGGGTTGGTGGGACTAGCGGGAGAAGGGCAAGAGACCCAGTACTTC
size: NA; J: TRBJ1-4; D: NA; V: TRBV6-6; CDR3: CASRGGGQEKLFF; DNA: TGTGCCAGCCGGGGGGGAGGTCAGGAAAAACTGTTTTTT
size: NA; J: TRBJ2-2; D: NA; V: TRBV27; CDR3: CASSLQAGTGELFF; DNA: TGTGCCAGCAGTTTACAAGCAGGCACCGGGGAGCTGTTTTTT
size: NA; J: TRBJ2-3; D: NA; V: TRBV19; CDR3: CASSIVYEVGGTDTQYF; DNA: TGTGCCAGTAGTATAGTATACGAGGTCGGGGGCACAGATACGCAGTATTTT
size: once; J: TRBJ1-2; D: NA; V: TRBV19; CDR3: CASSIVANYGYTF; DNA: TGTGCCAGTAGTATAGTCGCTAACTATGGCTACACCTTC
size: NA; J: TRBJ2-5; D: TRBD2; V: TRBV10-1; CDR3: CASSESKTSGSETQYF; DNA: TGCGCCAGCAGTGAGTCTAAGACTAGCGGGAGTGAGACCCAGTACTTC
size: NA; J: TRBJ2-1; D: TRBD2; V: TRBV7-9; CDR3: CASTQGGTSGRAREQFF; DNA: TGTGCCAGCACCCAAGGAGGGACTAGCGGGAGGGCCCGGGAGCAGTTCTTC